By sample share, the clone carrying this T cell receptor beta chain is medium-sized. Its antigen is not identified. Deletions cut 7 bases from V and 4 bases from J, with 17 bases between. Germline values: CDR1 MNHEY, CDR2 SVGAGI. This CDR3 comprises 14 residues. Profiling relied on immunoSEQ multiplex PCR, and the TCRdb table lists in-frame clones only, not all of them. The sample shows more than 35,000 clones, approximately 80% of them seen only once. This record comes from a study of OX40 agonist ivuxolimab in advanced cancers. Whole-study context: Patients in dose escalation had liver, melanoma, kidney or head and neck cancers.

General study points: Determination of antigen specificity was not performed for the expanded peripheral T cells.

The sample consisted of CD4+ or CD8+ T cells sorted from blood, taken in a trial of the OX40 agonist ivuxolimab. The rearrangement joins TRBV6-5 to TRBJ2-7; D is ambiguous. The clonotype was recovered from an adult with an advanced solid tumor such as melanoma, head and neck, liver or kidney cancer. CDR3 sequence (DNA): TGTGCCAGCAAAAAGGCCGGTAGTTCGTACGAGCAGTACTTC. Protein product: CASKKAGSSYEQYF.